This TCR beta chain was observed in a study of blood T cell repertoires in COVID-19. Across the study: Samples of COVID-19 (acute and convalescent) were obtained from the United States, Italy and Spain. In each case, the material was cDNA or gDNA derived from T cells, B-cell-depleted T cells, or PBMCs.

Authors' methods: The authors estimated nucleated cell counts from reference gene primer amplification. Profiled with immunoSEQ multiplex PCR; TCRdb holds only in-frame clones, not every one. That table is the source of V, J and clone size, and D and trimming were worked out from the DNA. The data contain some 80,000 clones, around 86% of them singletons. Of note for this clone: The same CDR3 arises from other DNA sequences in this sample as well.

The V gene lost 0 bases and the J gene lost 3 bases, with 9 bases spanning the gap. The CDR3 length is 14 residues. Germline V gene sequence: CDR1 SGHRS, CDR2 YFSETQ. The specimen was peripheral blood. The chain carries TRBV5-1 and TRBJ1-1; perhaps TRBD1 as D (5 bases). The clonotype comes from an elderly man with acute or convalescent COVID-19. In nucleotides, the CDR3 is TGCGCCAGCAGCTTGGCGGGGGGTTACACTGAAGCTTTCTTT. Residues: CASSLAGGYTEAFF.